The 25 T cell receptor beta chains below all came from one sample that was sequenced in a study of T cell responses to AZD1222 COVID-19 vaccine. Sequencing was performed with immunoSEQ multiplex PCR; in TCRdb, only in-frame clones are kept and a portion is missing. The table includes some 120,000 clones, approximately 93% detected once. The sample was peripheral blood, taken on day 0 of AZD1222 vaccination. These receptors originate from an adult in good health.

The chain uses TRBV9 and TRBJ2-2; D perhaps matches TRBD1 (6 bases). V was cut by 0 bases and J by 5 bases, with 11 bases left in between. The germline gives CDR1 SGDLS, CDR2 YYNGEE. This CDR3 is built from 15 residues. The CDR3 nucleotides read TGTGCCAGCAGCGTAGCGGTAGGGGGTACCGGGGAGCTGTTTTTT. Translated: CASSVAVGGTGELFF.

The genes are TRBV2 and TRBJ1-2; D gene ambiguous. Germline V gene lookup returns CDR1 SNHLY and CDR2 FYNNEI. Trimming removed 8 bases from V and 3 bases from J, with 13 bases in between. CDR3 length equals 13 residues. The CDR3 is CASYQRGDYGYTF. DNA for the CDR3: TGTGCCAGCTACCAGCGGGGAGACTATGGCTACACCTTC.

This chain joins TRBV5-1 and TRBJ2-3; D remains ambiguous. Trimming left V 7 bases short and J 4 bases short, with 13 bases between. This CDR3 has 13 amino acids. Germline values: CDR1 SGHRS, CDR2 YFSETQ. For the CDR3, the DNA is TGCGCCAGCTCCCCGGAAGTTGCAGATACGCAGTATTTT. Amino acids: CASSPEVADTQYF.

J is TRBJ2-2 and V is TRBV9; no reliable D call. There are 12 residues in the CDR3. Trimming took off 0 bases at V and 7 bases at J, with 4 bases between the two ends. CDR1 SGDLS and CDR2 YYNGEE come from the germline V gene. CDR3 amino acids: CASSVEYGELFF. The CDR3 bases are TGTGCCAGCAGCGTAGAGTACGGGGAGCTGTTTTTT. The variable domain in full, completed from reference TRBV9 and TRBJ2-2, reads DSGVTQTPKHLITATGQRVTLRCSPRSGDLSVYWYQQSLDQGLQFLIQYYNGEERAKGNILERFSAQQFPDLHSELNLSSLELGDSALYFCASSVEYGELFFGEGSRLTVL.

The chain couples TRBV7-2 to TRBJ2-7; 10 bases line up with TRBD2. Trimming at V came to 4 bases and at J to 1 base, leaving 4 bases not matched to a gene. CDR3 size: 15 residues. Germline V gene lookup returns CDR1 SGHTA and CDR2 FQGNSA. For the CDR3, the DNA is TGTGCCAGCAGCTATCAGCGGGGGGGGTCCTACGAGCAGTACTTC. Protein product: CASSYQRGGSYEQYF.

This chain links TRBV28 with TRBJ2-5, with 15 bases aligning to TRBD2. The CDR3 runs to 17 residues. V was clipped by 6 bases and J by 4 bases; unmatched bases: 9. Germline V gene data show CDR1 as MDHEN and CDR2 as SYDVKM. CDR3 in DNA: TGTGCCAGCAGCTCCGGACTAGCGGGAGGGTTCCTAGAGACCCAGTACTTC. Translating it yields CASSSGLAGGFLETQYF.

This chain joins TRBV6-4 and TRBJ2-2; D remains unclear. CDR3 size: 13 residues. Germline values: CDR1 MRHNA, CDR2 SNTAGT. The V and J ends lost 0 bases and 8 bases respectively, with 7 bases between them. This CDR3 is CASSDSGRGELFF. CDR3 DNA sequence: TGTGCCAGCAGTGACTCCGGCAGAGGGGAGCTGTTTTTT.

V and J are TRBV4-2 and TRBJ2-3; D is ambiguous. CDR3 size: 12 residues. Deletions cut 5 bases from V and 4 bases from J, with 7 bases between. CDR1 is LGHNA, CDR2 YNFKEQ, per germline. The CDR3 DNA reads as TGTGCCAGCAGCTCTAACTCAGATACGCAGTATTTT. Its translation is CASSSNSDTQYF.

The rearrangement links TRBV29-1 to TRBJ2-1, with 7 nucleotides matching TRBD2. The germline gives CDR1 SQVTM, CDR2 ANQGSEA. V dropped 7 bases and J dropped 10; count of bases not matched to a gene: 10. CDR3 size: 12 residues. The CDR3 DNA is TGCAGCGCCACTAGAACACTAGCGGAGCAGTTCTTC. Protein: CSATRTLAEQFF.

The chain employs TRBV12-5 and TRBJ1-5; D is possibly TRBD1 (6 bases). The V end lost 1 base, the J end lost 0 bases, and 7 bases lay between the germline ends. The CDR3 has 15 amino acids. CDR1 and CDR2 (germline): LGHNT, FRNRAP. CDR3 region: CASGLAGDSNQPQHF. The CDR3 bases are TGTGCTAGTGGTTTGGCAGGGGATAGCAATCAGCCCCAGCATTTT.

The V call is TRBV24-1, the J call TRBJ2-5; 10 nucleotides agree with TRBD2. Germline loops: CDR1 KGHDR, CDR2 SFDVKD. CDR3 size: 16 residues. With 2 bases clipped from V and 1 base from J, the junction kept 3 bases outside the gene matches. CDR3 in amino acids: CATSDSASGSQETQYF. CDR3 in DNA: TGTGCCACCAGTGATTCGGCTAGCGGGAGCCAAGAGACCCAGTACTTC.

The chain employs TRBV19 and TRBJ1-3; D gene uncertain. Trimming left V 2 bases short and J 0 bases short, with 8 bases between. Germline V CDR1 and CDR2: LNHDA, SQIVND (reference sequence). The CDR3 sequence is 15 residues long. CDR3 coding DNA: TGTGCCAGTAGTATAAGGTTGAGCTCTGGAAACACCATATATTTT. It specifies CASSIRLSSGNTIYF.

This chain connects TRBV28 to TRBJ1-1; D ambiguous. The CDR3 length is 13 residues. V lost 10 bases and J lost 4, with 16 bases in between. CDR1 and CDR2 (germline): MDHEN, SYDVKM. Here the CDR3 DNA reads TGTGCCATCGTACGGACGGGTGGCACTGAAGCTTTCTTT. Translated: CAIVRTGGTEAFF.

The J gene is TRBJ2-7, the V gene TRBV7-9; D is ambiguous. The CDR3 extends over 13 amino acids. Between the trimmed V and J ends, which lost 1 base and 6 bases, there was a span of 10 bases. Germline V lookup: CDR1 SEHNR, CDR2 FQNEAQ (reference sequence). The DNA for the CDR3 is TGTGCCAGCAGCTTAGAAATAGACCGCGAGCAGTACTTC. It translates to CASSLEIDREQYF.

The chain has TRBV6-2 or TRBV6-3 and TRBJ2-6; D might be TRBD2 (6 bases). V shed 6 bases and J shed 4 bases, with 19 bases lying between them. The CDR3 length is 17 residues. CDR1 is MNHEY, CDR2 SVGEGT, per germline. The CDR3 spells CASSRAEGLGGANVLTF. CDR3 DNA sequence: TGTGCCAGCAGCAGAGCGGAGGGGTTAGGAGGGGCCAACGTCCTGACTTTC.

V gene TRBV11-1 combines with J gene TRBJ2-7; no clear D gene. The CDR3 has 13 residues. Trimming took 5 bases from V and 5 from J, leaving 13 bases between them. The germline CDR1 and CDR2 sequences are SGHAT and FQDESV (reference sequence). The CDR3 nucleotides are TGTGCCAGCAGCCGAGAGAGAATCAACGAGCAGTACTTC. This translates into CASSRERINEQYF.

The V and J genes are TRBV27 and TRBJ2-1; 9 nucleotides align to TRBD2. V gave up 6 bases and J gave up 5 bases; unmatched junction bases: 5. Germline V CDR1 and CDR2: MNHEY, SMNVEV (reference sequence). The CDR3 has 14 amino acids. Here the CDR3 DNA reads TGTGCCAGCAGCCGACTAGCGGTAAACAATGAGCAGTTCTTC. This encodes CASSRLAVNNEQFF.

The chain joins TRBV15 to TRBJ1-1; no clear D. The V and J ends lost 5 bases and 4 bases respectively, with 14 bases between them. The CDR3 spans 14 residues. Germline V gene sequence: CDR1 LNHNV, CDR2 YYDKDF (reference sequence). The CDR3 is CATSPLTVGTEAFF. CDR3 sequence (DNA): TGTGCCACCAGCCCCCTTACAGTGGGCACTGAAGCTTTCTTT.

The chain combines TRBV19 with TRBJ2-1; a weak D match, TRBD2 (5 bases). Germline V gene lookup returns CDR1 LNHDA and CDR2 SQIVND (reference sequence). V was shortened by 3 bases and J by 8 bases, with 11 bases between the two germline ends. This CDR3 comprises 13 residues. CDR3 amino acids: CASSISGSDEQFF. Written as DNA, the CDR3 is TGTGCCAGTAGTATTTCGGGATCAGATGAGCAGTTCTTC.

The gene calls are TRBV7-2 and TRBJ1-6; D gene unclear. Per the germline V gene, CDR1 is SGHTA and CDR2 is FQGNSA. V lost 4 bases to trimming and J lost 7 bases, with 5 bases between them. The length of the CDR3 is 12 residues. The CDR3 DNA sequence: TGTGCCAGCAGCTGGAGGAATTCACCCCTCCACTTT. Translated, it gives CASSWRNSPLHF.

The chain uses TRBV10-3 and TRBJ1-3, with D possibly being TRBD1 (5 bases). Germline-derived CDR1 and CDR2 are ENHRY and SYGVKD. The CDR3 sequence is 15 residues long. V lost 3 bases to trimming and J lost 2 bases, with 11 bases between them. CDR3 in amino acids: CAISDPRETGNTIYF. The CDR3 region has the DNA TGTGCCATCAGTGATCCCAGGGAGACTGGAAACACCATATATTTT.

The chain employs TRBV7-9 and TRBJ1-4; D unresolved. Germline CDR1 reads SEHNR; CDR2 reads FQNEAQ (reference sequence). Trimming removed 5 bases from V and 6 bases from J, with 13 bases in between. The length of the CDR3 is 14 residues. CDR3 loop: CASSHQTLHEKLFF. CDR3 bases: TGTGCCAGCAGCCACCAAACCCTCCATGAAAAACTGTTTTTT.

The rearrangement uses TRBV6-1 and TRBJ2-7; D is perhaps TRBD1 or TRBD2 (5 bases each). Per germline, CDR1 MNHNS and CDR2 SASEGT. The ends were cut back, 1 base at V and 3 bases at J, with 13 bases in the middle. The CDR3 has 15 residues. CDR3 sequence reads: CASSEDPGRLYEQYF. DNA for the CDR3: TGTGCCAGCAGTGAAGACCCGGGACGACTCTACGAGCAGTACTTC.

The V gene is TRBV5-5, the J gene TRBJ2-4; D gene unclear. Germline V gives CDR1 SGHKS, CDR2 YYEKEE (reference sequence). V lost 5 bases and J lost 0, with 21 bases in between. This CDR3 comprises 18 residues. The CDR3: CASRPQDPLLVAKNIQYF. The CDR3 nucleotides read TGTGCCAGCAGGCCCCAAGACCCTCTGCTAGTAGCCAAAAACATTCAGTACTTC.

This chain connects TRBV28 to TRBJ1-5, with TRBD1 matching over 7 bases. The J segment lost 0 bases and the V segment lost 2 bases, leaving 13 bases of the junction unmatched. CDR3 length equals 19 residues. The germline gives CDR1 MDHEN, CDR2 SYDVKM. The chain's CDR3 is CASSLGTVAKLYSNQPQHF. The CDR3 region has the DNA TGTGCCAGCAGTTTAGGGACAGTAGCAAAACTTTATAGCAATCAGCCCCAGCATTTT.